This TCR beta chain was documented in a study of cytomegalovirus exposure and HLA in healthy donors. Study findings and constraints: Previously analyzed data showed that most TCR beta V segments were productive at a frequency of about 90% or about 30%.

Among the donors, all were healthy bone marrow donors. Trimming removed 4 bases at V and 7 bases at J, with 13 bases between. This CDR3 spans 13 amino acids. Germline V gene sequence: CDR1 PRHDT, CDR2 FYEKMQ (reference sequence). Vbeta (60) and Jbeta (13) primers were used in the PCR. Here immunoSEQ multiplex PCR was the method, and the copy in TCRdb shows in-frame clones only, minus some. The sample contains about 190,000 clones, roughly 80% of which appear only once. Worth noting for this clone: Antigen: not known.

The sequenced sample was PBMCs. This chain connects TRBV13 to TRBJ1-1; possible D gene TRBD1, 6 bases. This clonotype was obtained from a woman aged 18-29 years in good health and CMV-seronegative. The CDR3 nucleotides are TGTGCCAGCAGCTCCTCCAACAGGGATGAAGCTTTCTTT. Translating gives CASSSSNRDEAFF.